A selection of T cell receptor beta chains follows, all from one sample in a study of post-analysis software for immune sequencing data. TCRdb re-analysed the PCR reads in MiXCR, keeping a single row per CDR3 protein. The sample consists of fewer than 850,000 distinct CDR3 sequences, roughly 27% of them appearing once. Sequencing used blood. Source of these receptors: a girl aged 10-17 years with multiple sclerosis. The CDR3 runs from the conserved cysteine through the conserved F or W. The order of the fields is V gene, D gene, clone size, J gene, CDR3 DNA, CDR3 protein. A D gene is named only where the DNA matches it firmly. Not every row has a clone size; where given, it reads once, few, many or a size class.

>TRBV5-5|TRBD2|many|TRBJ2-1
TGTGCCAGCATGCAACGACTAGCTGAAATCTACAATGAGCAGTTCTTC
CASMQRLAEIYNEQFF
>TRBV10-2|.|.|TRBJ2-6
TGCGCCAGCAGTGAGTCCTGGGGGTCTCTCTTGTTAGGGGCCAACGTCCTGACTTTC
CASSESWGSLLLGANVLTF
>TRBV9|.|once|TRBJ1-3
TGTGCCAGCAGCGCACCCCCAGGCTCTGGAAACACCATATATTTT
CASSAPPGSGNTIYF
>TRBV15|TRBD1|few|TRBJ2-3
TGTGCCACCAGCAGAGTAACAGGGGACGGCACAGATACGCAGTATTTT
CATSRVTGDGTDTQYF
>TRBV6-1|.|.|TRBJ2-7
TGTGCCAGCAGCCGGGACGCCGTCGAGCAGTACTTC
CASSRDAVEQYF
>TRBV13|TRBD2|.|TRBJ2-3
TGTGCCAGCAGCTTGGGGCGGGGGTCACCAGATACGCAGTATTTT
CASSLGRGSPDTQYF
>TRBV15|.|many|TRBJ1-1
TGTGCCACCGAGGGGAACAGGGTAGCTTTCTTT
CATEGNRVAFF
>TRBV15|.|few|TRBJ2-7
TGTGCCACCAGCAGGCTTCCCGCCTACGAGCAGTACTTC
CATSRLPAYEQYF
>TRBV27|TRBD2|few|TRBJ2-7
TGTGCCAGCAGTTTAACCGCGTCCCGGGGGGAAAAACGGTACTTC
CASSLTASRGEKRYF
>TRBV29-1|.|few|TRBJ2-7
TGCAGCGTTGGGGTAGACCCCAATGAGCAGTACTTC
CSVGVDPNEQYF
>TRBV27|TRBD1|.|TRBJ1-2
TGTGCCAGCGGTAGCATGGGACAGGGGGCTGCCGGCTATGGCTACACCTTC
CASGSMGQGAAGYGYTF
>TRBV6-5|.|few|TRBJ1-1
TGTGCCAGCAGTTCCAGGGTATTCGGGAACACTGAAGCTTTCTTT
CASSSRVFGNTEAFF
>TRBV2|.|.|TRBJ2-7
TGTGCCAGCAGACGTACCCAGCGGCTCTACGAGCAGTACTTC
CASRRTQRLYEQYF
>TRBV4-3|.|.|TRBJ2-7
TGCGCCAGCAGCCAGCCCGGGGGCGCCGAGCAGTACTTC
CASSQPGGAEQYF
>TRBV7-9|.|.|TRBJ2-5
TGTGCCAGCACCATAGGCGGTTTAGGGACCCAGTACTTC
CASTIGGLGTQYF
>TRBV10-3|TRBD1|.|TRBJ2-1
TGTGCCATAGACAGGGGGGGTAACGTGAATGAGCAGTTCTTC
CAIDRGGNVNEQFF
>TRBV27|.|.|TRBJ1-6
TGTGCCAGCAGGCCTCAGGGTACTAATTCACCCCTCCACTTT
CASRPQGTNSPLHF
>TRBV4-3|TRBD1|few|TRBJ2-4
TGCGCCAGCAGCCCCCGGGACAGGGTCTATGGGGACATTCAGTACTTC
CASSPRDRVYGDIQYF
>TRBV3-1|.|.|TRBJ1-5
TGTGCCAGCAGCCAAGGGACGGGGCAGAAGCCCCAGCATTTT
CASSQGTGQKPQHF
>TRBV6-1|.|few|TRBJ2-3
TGTGCCAGCAGTGCCTTGGAGGGGACAGATACGCAGTATTTT
CASSALEGTDTQYF
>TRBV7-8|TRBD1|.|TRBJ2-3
TGTGCCAGCAGCGCCCGGACAGGGATCGCAGATACGCGGTATTTT
CASSARTGIADTRYF
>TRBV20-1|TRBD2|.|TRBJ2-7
TGCAGTGCTCCCCCTAGCGGGCCTAGAGCCTACGAGCAGTACTTC
CSAPPSGPRAYEQYF
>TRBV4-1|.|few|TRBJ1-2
TGCGCCAGCAGCCGGATGGAAAAGGAAGGCTACACCTTC
CASSRMEKEGYTF
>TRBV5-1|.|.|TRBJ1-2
TGCGCCAGCAGTTGGACCTCGGCCTATGGCTACACCTTC
CASSWTSAYGYTF
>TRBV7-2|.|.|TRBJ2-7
TGTGCCAGCAGCTTAATCGTTCCCGAGCAGTACTTC
CASSLIVPEQYF
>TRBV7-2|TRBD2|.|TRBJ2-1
TGTACCAGCAGCTTATTCGGCGGGAGTGTTGACGATGAGCAGTTCTTC
CTSSLFGGSVDDEQFF
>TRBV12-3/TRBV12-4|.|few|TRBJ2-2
TGTGCCAGCAGTTTTACTGCGGCCGGGGAGCTGTTTTTT
CASSFTAAGELFF
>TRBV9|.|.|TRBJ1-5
TGTGCCAGCAGCCTGCATTGGGGCAATCAGCCCCAGCATTTT
CASSLHWGNQPQHF
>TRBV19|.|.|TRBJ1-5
TGTGCCAGTTGCCCCACGGGTTATAGCAATCAGCCCCAGCATTTT
CASCPTGYSNQPQHF
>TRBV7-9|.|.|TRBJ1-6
TGTGCCAGCAGGGGAGACGGCACCTATAATTCACCCCTCCACTTT
CASRGDGTYNSPLHF
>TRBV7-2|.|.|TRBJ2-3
TGTGCCATGACGCAGCGGTGGCAGGACACAGATACGCAGTATTTT
CAMTQRWQDTDTQYF
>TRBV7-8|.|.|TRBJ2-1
TGTGCCAGCAGCTCCCCGGACCTGAGCTCCTACAATGAGCAGTTCTTC
CASSSPDLSSYNEQFF
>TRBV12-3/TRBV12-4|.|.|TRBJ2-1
TGTGCCAGCAGTTTACCGGGTATCCTAGGCAATGAGCAGTTCTTC
CASSLPGILGNEQFF
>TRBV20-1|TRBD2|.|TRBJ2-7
TGCAGCGTCATACAGCTAGCGGGAGGGTCCGAGCAGTACTTC
CSVIQLAGGSEQYF
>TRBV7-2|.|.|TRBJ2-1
TGTGCCAGCAGCTTTATATACAATGAGCAGTTCTTC
CASSFIYNEQFF
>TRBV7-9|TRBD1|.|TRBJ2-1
TGTGCCAGCAGCACCACGACAGGGGGGGTCTACAATGAGCAGTTCTTC
CASSTTTGGVYNEQFF
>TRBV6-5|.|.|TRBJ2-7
TGTGCCAGCCTCACTCAGAGCTACGAGCAGTACTTC
CASLTQSYEQYF
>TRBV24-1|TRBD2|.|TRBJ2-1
TGTGCCAGTGCTCATCGCGCTAGCGGCTACAATGAGCAGTTCTTC
CASAHRASGYNEQFF
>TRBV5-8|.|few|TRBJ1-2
TGTGCCAGCAGCTTGGAGGGTGGCTACACCTTC
CASSLEGGYTF
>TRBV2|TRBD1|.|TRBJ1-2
TGTGCCAGCGGGTGGACAGGAAATTATGGCTACACCTTC
CASGWTGNYGYTF
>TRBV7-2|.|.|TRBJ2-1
TGTGCCAGCAGCTTAGTGTTAGGCAGGACAAGGTCGTGGAATGAGCAGTTCTTC
CASSLVLGRTRSWNEQFF
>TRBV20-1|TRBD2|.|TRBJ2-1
TGCAGTGCTACCAACCTAGGACTAGCGGGGATCGCACATGAGCAGTTCTTC
CSATNLGLAGIAHEQFF
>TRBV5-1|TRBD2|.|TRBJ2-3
TGCGCCAGCAGTCCTAGCGGTAACAATGAGCAGTATTTT
CASSPSGNNEQYF
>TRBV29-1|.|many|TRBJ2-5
TGCAGCGTCAGTCTCAGATGGGAGACCCAGTACTTC
CSVSLRWETQYF
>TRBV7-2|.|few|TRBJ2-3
TGTGCCAGCAGCCCCAGGCAGGGGCCATTAACGCAGTATTTT
CASSPRQGPLTQYF
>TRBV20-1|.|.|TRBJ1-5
TGCAGTGCTAGTTTAATTGGTGGTAATCAGCCCCAGCATTTT
CSASLIGGNQPQHF
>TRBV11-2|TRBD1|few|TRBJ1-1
TGTGCCAGCAGCCGGGGTAGGGGACAGGGGCATCCCAAGGCTTTCTTT
CASSRGRGQGHPKAFF
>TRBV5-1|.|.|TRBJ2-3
TGCGCCAGCAGCTTGCGATCTCTAGATACGCAGTATTTT
CASSLRSLDTQYF
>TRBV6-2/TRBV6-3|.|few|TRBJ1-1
TGTGCCAGCAGTTCCCCGGGACACATGAACACTGAAGCTTTCTTT
CASSSPGHMNTEAFF
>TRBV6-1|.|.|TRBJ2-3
TGTGCCAGCAGACGGCTTCTAGGAGATACGCAGTATTTT
CASRRLLGDTQYF
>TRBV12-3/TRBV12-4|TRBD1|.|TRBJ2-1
TGTGCCAGCAGAGCCGACAGGGTGGATGAGCAGTTCTTC
CASRADRVDEQFF
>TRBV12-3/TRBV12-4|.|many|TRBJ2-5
TGTGCCAGCAGTTTAATAGAGACCCAGTACTTC
CASSLIETQYF
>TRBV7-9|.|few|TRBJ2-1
TGTGCCAGCAGCTTAGTAGCGACAGCACACAATGAGCAGTTCTTC
CASSLVATAHNEQFF
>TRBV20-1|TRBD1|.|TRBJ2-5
TGCAGTGCTACCACCTACAGGGGCGGTGAGACCCAGTACTTC
CSATTYRGGETQYF
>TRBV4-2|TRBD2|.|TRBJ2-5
TGTGCCAGCAGCCAAGGGACTAGCGGACAAGAGACCCAGTACTTC
CASSQGTSGQETQYF
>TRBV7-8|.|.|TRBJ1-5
TGTGCCAGCAGCCGAAGCTCGGGGTTCAATCAGCCCCAGCATTTT
CASSRSSGFNQPQHF
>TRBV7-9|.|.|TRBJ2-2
TGTGCCAGCAGCCAAAGGCAGTACACCGGGGAGCTGTTTTTT
CASSQRQYTGELFF
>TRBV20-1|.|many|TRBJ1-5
TGCAGTGCTACTAATCCAGGGAATAGCAATCAGCCCCAGCATTTT
CSATNPGNSNQPQHF
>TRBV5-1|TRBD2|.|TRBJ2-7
TGCGCCAGCAGCTTCGTCGGACTAGGGGACGGCGAGCAGTACTTC
CASSFVGLGDGEQYF
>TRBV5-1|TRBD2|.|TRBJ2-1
TGCGCCAGCAGCCACGGGACTAGCGGTTCCTTAGGCAATGAGCAGTTCTTC
CASSHGTSGSLGNEQFF